These 27 T cell receptor beta chains were all obtained from the same sample, sequenced in a study of cytotoxic CD8 clonotypes in ibrutinib-treated CLL. TCRdb's copy holds only in-frame clones and misses some; the assay was immunoSEQ multiplex PCR. Of about 74,000 clones in the sample, 70% to 90% were seen once. The sample was PBMCs, taken at disease progression, from a patient treated with ibrutinib. All receptors derive from a human donor with chronic lymphocytic leukemia.

This clone was seen repeatedly, ten times or more. The chain uses TRBV5-4 and TRBJ2-1; 9 nucleotides align to TRBD2. This CDR3 comprises 16 residues. The trim removed 4 bases at V and 6 bases at J, leaving 11 bases unmatched. The germline CDR1 and CDR2 sequences are SGHNT and YYREEE (reference sequence). CDR3 sequence (DNA): TGTGCCAGCAGCCGCGAGGCTAGCGGGGAGTTCAATGAGCAGTTCTTC. Its translation: CASSREASGEFNEQFF.

J is TRBJ2-7 and V is TRBV5-1; weak D call: TRBD1 (6 bases). The germline V gene encodes CDR1 SGHRS and CDR2 YFSETQ. CDR3 length equals 15 residues. The V and J ends lost 4 bases and 5 bases respectively, with 19 bases between them. CDR3 sequence: CASSTGVTGFDEQYF. DNA of the CDR3: TGCGCCAGCAGCACCGGCGTAACAGGGTTCGACGAGCAGTACTTC.

This chain uses TRBV5-1 with TRBJ2-1; D not certain. V lost 0 bases and J lost 5, with 6 bases in between. The CDR3 runs 13 residues. CDR1 and CDR2 (germline): SGHRS, YFSETQ. This CDR3 reads CASSLVPNNEQFF. Here the CDR3 DNA reads TGCGCCAGCAGCTTGGTGCCTAACAATGAGCAGTTCTTC.

The table lists this clone with a few counts. The rearrangement joins TRBV5-4 to TRBJ2-1; 10 bases align to TRBD2. Trimming at V came to 6 bases and at J to 0 bases, leaving 6 bases not matched to a gene. The CDR3 covers 16 residues. CDR1 is SGHNT and CDR2 is YYREEE in the germline V gene (reference sequence). The CDR3 sequence is CASKTSGASSYNEQFF. CDR3 nucleotide sequence: TGTGCCAGCAAAACTAGCGGGGCTTCCTCCTACAATGAGCAGTTCTTC.

The chain joins TRBV27 to TRBJ2-7; D perhaps matches TRBD1 (6 bases). CDR3 length: 14 amino acids. The germline CDR1 and CDR2 sequences are MNHEY and SMNVEV (reference sequence). V gave up 4 bases and J gave up 3 bases, with 13 bases separating them. The CDR3 DNA follows: TGTGCCAGCAGTTCTCTGGACAGAAGCTACGAGCAGTACTTC. This translates into CASSSLDRSYEQYF.

The chain joins TRBV2 to TRBJ2-2; the match to TRBD1 covers 8 bases. V was pared by 7 bases and J by 3 bases, with 4 bases of the junction left unmatched. This CDR3 is built from 14 residues. Germline assignment: CDR1 SNHLY and CDR2 FYNNEI. DNA for the CDR3: TGTGCCAGCACTAAGACAGGGGACACCGGGGAGCTGTTTTTT. It specifies CASTKTGDTGELFF.

V usage is TRBV7-9 and J usage is TRBJ1-1; TRBD1 matches 7 bases. V dropped 5 bases and J dropped 4; count of bases not matched to a gene: 10. CDR1 is SEHNR and CDR2 is FQNEAQ in the germline V gene (reference sequence). This CDR3 region has 15 residues. DNA of the CDR3: TGTGCCAGCAGCCCAAAGGGGACAGTCCTCACTGAAGCTTTCTTT. Its translation: CASSPKGTVLTEAFF.

This chain connects TRBV27 to TRBJ2-2; TRBD1 matches at 7 bases. The CDR3 runs to 13 residues. V trimming: 9 bases; J trimming: 0 bases; junction bases outside the gene matches: 1. Germline CDR1 is MNHEY and CDR2 is SMNVEV (reference sequence). As DNA, the CDR3 is TGTGCCAGTGGGACAGCGAACACCGGGGAGCTGTTTTTT. This encodes CASGTANTGELFF.

This chain uses TRBV30 with TRBJ1-2; D gene uncertain. The CDR3 totals 13 residues. Germline V CDR1 and CDR2: GTSNPN, SVGIG (reference sequence). The V end lost 3 bases, the J end lost 3 bases, and 11 bases lay between the germline ends. The CDR3, as DNA: TGTGCCTGGAGCAGTACAAGGGACTATGGCTACACCTTC. The encoded protein is CAWSSTRDYGYTF.

V is TRBV5-1 and J is TRBJ2-1; D gene uncertain. With 0 bases removed from V and 10 bases from J, the gap between germline ends came to 5 bases. Germline CDR1 SGHRS, CDR2 YFSETQ. This CDR3 has 11 amino acids. CDR3 bases: TGCGCCAGCAGCTTGGATCGAGAGCAGTTCTTC. This sequence encodes CASSLDREQFF. Together with reference TRBV5-1 and TRBJ2-1, the CDR3 gives the full variable domain: KAGVTQTPRYLIKTRGQQVTLSCSPISGHRSVSWYQQTPGQGLQFLFEYFSETQRNKGNFPGRFSGRQFSNSRSEMNVSTLELGDSALYLCASSLDREQFFGPGTRLTVL.

Comment on this clone: This specimen includes other DNA sequences encoding the same CDR3. The rearrangement joins TRBV18 to TRBJ2-7; 7 nucleotides match TRBD1. The CDR3 totals 14 residues. CDR1 and CDR2 from the germline V gene are KGHSH and LQKENI. V lost 3 bases, J lost 0 bases, and 2 bases stayed unmatched. For the CDR3, the DNA is TGTGCCAGCTCACCGGGACAGAACTCCTACGAGCAGTACTTC. This translates into CASSPGQNSYEQYF.

The chain uses TRBV2 and TRBJ1-4; TRBD1 might be the D (5 bases). Germline assignment: CDR1 SNHLY and CDR2 FYNNEI. CDR3 length: 14 amino acids. The ends were cut back, 7 bases at V and 8 bases at J, with 17 bases in the middle. The CDR3 DNA is TGTGCCAGCAATCTGGAAAGGGGCGGGGAAAAACTGTTTTTT. Its protein is CASNLERGGEKLFF.

The chain combines TRBV28 with TRBJ1-2; unclear D gene. V gave up 2 bases and J gave up 6 bases, with 7 bases separating them. Germline lookup yields CDR1 MDHEN and CDR2 SYDVKM. The CDR3 is 12 amino acids. This chain's CDR3 is CASSLVPHGYTF. The DNA for the CDR3 is TGTGCCAGCAGTTTAGTGCCCCATGGCTACACCTTC.

Only a few counts were recorded for this clone. The genes are TRBV10-2 and TRBJ1-5; D is unclear. Trimming left V 6 bases short and J 12 bases short, with 15 bases between. From germline, CDR1 is WSHSY and CDR2 SAAADI. The CDR3 runs 12 residues. CDR3 protein: CASSVSKGNQHF. In DNA form, the CDR3 reads TGCGCCAGCAGCGTCTCGAAAGGGAACCAGCATTTT.

V and J are TRBV11-2 and TRBJ1-1; D remains ambiguous. In germline, CDR1 is SGHAT, CDR2 FQNNGV. Trimming pared 2 bases from V and 3 bases from J, leaving 7 bases between. The CDR3 is made up of 13 amino acids. CDR3 DNA: TGTGCCAGCAGCTTAATTCTCTACACTGAAGCTTTCTTT. This translates into CASSLILYTEAFF.

CDR3 sequence: CAWNLINYGYTF. The CDR3 DNA is TGTGCCTGGAATCTGATTAACTATGGCTACACCTTC. V usage is TRBV30 and J usage is TRBJ1-2; D uncertain. Trimming pared 4 bases from V and 1 base from J, leaving 7 bases between. CDR3 length: 12 amino acids. The germline V gene encodes CDR1 GTSNPN and CDR2 SVGIG (reference sequence).

The J gene is TRBJ1-2, the V gene TRBV4-1; tentatively, D is TRBD1 (5 bases). CDR1 is MGHRA and CDR2 is YSYEKL in the germline V gene. Trimming removed 2 bases from V and 2 bases from J, with 12 bases in between. The CDR3 contains 15 residues. CDR3 loop: CASSQPGTRNYGYTF. The CDR3 DNA sequence: TGCGCCAGCAGCCAACCGGGGACCCGCAACTATGGCTACACCTTC.

The J gene is TRBJ2-7, the V gene TRBV2; weak D call: TRBD2 (5 bases). V was shortened by 4 bases and J by 4 bases, with 14 bases between the two germline ends. Germline V CDR1 and CDR2: SNHLY, FYNNEI. The CDR3 is made up of 14 amino acids. CDR3 in amino acids: CASSGGLALYEQYF. The DNA of the CDR3 is TGTGCCAGCAGTGGTGGGCTAGCCCTATACGAGCAGTACTTC. The full variable domain, its missing parts supplied by reference TRBV2 and TRBJ2-7, is EPEVTQTPSHQVTQMGQEVILRCVPISNHLYFYWYRQILGQKVEFLVSFYNNEISEKSEIFDDQFSVERPDGSNFTLKIRSTKLEDSAMYFCASSGGLALYEQYFGPGTRLTVT.

The chain employs TRBV4-1 and TRBJ1-1; perhaps TRBD1 as D (5 bases). The germline V gene has CDR1 MGHRA and CDR2 YSYEKL. V lost 1 base and J lost 6, with 6 bases in between. The CDR3 runs 12 residues. The CDR3 coding sequence is TGCGCCAGCAGCCAAGGAGGGGCTGAAGCTTTCTTT. Its protein is CASSQGGAEAFF.

In this sample, this clone turned up a few times. This chain connects TRBV7-9 to TRBJ1-6; D possibly corresponds to TRBD1 (5 bases). This CDR3 comprises 14 residues. V lost 1 base and J lost 9, with 10 bases in between. From germline, CDR1 is SEHNR and CDR2 FQNEAQ (reference sequence). CDR3 bases: TGTGCCAGCAGCTTAGGGGGAAGGGGTTCACCCCTCCACTTT. Protein: CASSLGGRGSPLHF.

J is TRBJ2-3 and V is TRBV5-1, with TRBD2 as a possible D gene (5 bases). The CDR3 has 12 amino acids. Germline V gene sequence: CDR1 SGHRS, CDR2 YFSETQ. The V gene lost 3 bases and the J gene lost 5 bases, with 7 bases spanning the gap. In DNA form, the CDR3 reads TGCGCCAGCAGCTCCGGAGGAGATACGCAGTATTTT. This translates into CASSSGGDTQYF.

The V and J genes are TRBV10-3 and TRBJ1-5, with D hard to call. Trimming left V 0 bases short and J 5 bases short, with 8 bases between. The germline gives CDR1 ENHRY, CDR2 SYGVKD. CDR3 size: 14 residues. DNA for the CDR3: TGTGCCATCAGTGAGTCCGGGTTTGATCAGCCCCAGCATTTT. Translating it yields CAISESGFDQPQHF.

As for this clone: Other DNA sequences in the same sample also yield this CDR3. The V gene is TRBV6-5, the J gene TRBJ1-5; D gene unclear. This CDR3 is built from 14 residues. Germline CDR1 is MNHEY and CDR2 is SVGAGI. V lost 0 bases to trimming and J lost 4 bases, with 7 bases between them. DNA for the CDR3: TGTGCCAGCAGTTACTCGGGGAGTAATCAGCCCCAGCATTTT. Amino acids: CASSYSGSNQPQHF.

The J gene is TRBJ1-1, the V gene TRBV7-9; perhaps TRBD1 as D (6 bases). This CDR3 has 14 amino acids. V was shortened by 3 bases and J by 7 bases, with 15 bases between the two germline ends. Germline CDR1 and CDR2: SEHNR and FQNEAQ (reference sequence). Written as DNA, the CDR3 is TGTGCCAGCAGCTTGACAGGAACGGCTTTTGAAGCTTTCTTT. Protein product: CASSLTGTAFEAFF.

This clone showed up just once. This rearrangement joins TRBV5-4 to TRBJ2-7, with 8 positions matching TRBD2. V was pared by 0 bases and J by 2 bases, with 7 bases of the junction left unmatched. The CDR3 extends over 16 amino acids. CDR1 SGHNT and CDR2 YYREEE come from the germline V gene (reference sequence). The CDR3 coding sequence is TGTGCCAGCAGCTTGGCGGCTAGCGGGCCCACCTACGAGCAGTACTTC. It encodes CASSLAASGPTYEQYF.

This clone was seen just once. The chain uses TRBV6-5 and TRBJ2-1; 10 bases agree with TRBD2. The CDR3 covers 15 residues. Trimming cost V 5 bases and J 7 bases; bases outside gene matches: 8. Germline V CDR1 and CDR2: MNHEY, SVGAGI. The CDR3: CASSLAGAGGNEQFF. The CDR3, as DNA: TGTGCCAGCAGTCTAGCGGGAGCTGGGGGTAATGAGCAGTTCTTC.

V is TRBV5-4 and J is TRBJ2-3; D possibly corresponds to TRBD2 (5 bases). V dropped 0 bases and J dropped 3 bases, with 11 bases sitting between them. Per germline, CDR1 SGHNT and CDR2 YYREEE (reference sequence). The CDR3 is 15 residues long. As DNA, the CDR3 is TGTGCCAGCAGCTTGGGAGGGTATGGGACAGATACGCAGTATTTT. It encodes CASSLGGYGTDTQYF. Complete variable domain (other parts from reference TRBV5-4 and TRBJ2-3): ETGVTQSPTHLIKTRGQQVTLRCSSQSGHNTVSWYQQALGQGPQFIFQYYREEENGRGNFPPRFSGLQFPNYSSELNVNALELDDSALYLCASSLGGYGTDTQYFGPGTRLTVL.